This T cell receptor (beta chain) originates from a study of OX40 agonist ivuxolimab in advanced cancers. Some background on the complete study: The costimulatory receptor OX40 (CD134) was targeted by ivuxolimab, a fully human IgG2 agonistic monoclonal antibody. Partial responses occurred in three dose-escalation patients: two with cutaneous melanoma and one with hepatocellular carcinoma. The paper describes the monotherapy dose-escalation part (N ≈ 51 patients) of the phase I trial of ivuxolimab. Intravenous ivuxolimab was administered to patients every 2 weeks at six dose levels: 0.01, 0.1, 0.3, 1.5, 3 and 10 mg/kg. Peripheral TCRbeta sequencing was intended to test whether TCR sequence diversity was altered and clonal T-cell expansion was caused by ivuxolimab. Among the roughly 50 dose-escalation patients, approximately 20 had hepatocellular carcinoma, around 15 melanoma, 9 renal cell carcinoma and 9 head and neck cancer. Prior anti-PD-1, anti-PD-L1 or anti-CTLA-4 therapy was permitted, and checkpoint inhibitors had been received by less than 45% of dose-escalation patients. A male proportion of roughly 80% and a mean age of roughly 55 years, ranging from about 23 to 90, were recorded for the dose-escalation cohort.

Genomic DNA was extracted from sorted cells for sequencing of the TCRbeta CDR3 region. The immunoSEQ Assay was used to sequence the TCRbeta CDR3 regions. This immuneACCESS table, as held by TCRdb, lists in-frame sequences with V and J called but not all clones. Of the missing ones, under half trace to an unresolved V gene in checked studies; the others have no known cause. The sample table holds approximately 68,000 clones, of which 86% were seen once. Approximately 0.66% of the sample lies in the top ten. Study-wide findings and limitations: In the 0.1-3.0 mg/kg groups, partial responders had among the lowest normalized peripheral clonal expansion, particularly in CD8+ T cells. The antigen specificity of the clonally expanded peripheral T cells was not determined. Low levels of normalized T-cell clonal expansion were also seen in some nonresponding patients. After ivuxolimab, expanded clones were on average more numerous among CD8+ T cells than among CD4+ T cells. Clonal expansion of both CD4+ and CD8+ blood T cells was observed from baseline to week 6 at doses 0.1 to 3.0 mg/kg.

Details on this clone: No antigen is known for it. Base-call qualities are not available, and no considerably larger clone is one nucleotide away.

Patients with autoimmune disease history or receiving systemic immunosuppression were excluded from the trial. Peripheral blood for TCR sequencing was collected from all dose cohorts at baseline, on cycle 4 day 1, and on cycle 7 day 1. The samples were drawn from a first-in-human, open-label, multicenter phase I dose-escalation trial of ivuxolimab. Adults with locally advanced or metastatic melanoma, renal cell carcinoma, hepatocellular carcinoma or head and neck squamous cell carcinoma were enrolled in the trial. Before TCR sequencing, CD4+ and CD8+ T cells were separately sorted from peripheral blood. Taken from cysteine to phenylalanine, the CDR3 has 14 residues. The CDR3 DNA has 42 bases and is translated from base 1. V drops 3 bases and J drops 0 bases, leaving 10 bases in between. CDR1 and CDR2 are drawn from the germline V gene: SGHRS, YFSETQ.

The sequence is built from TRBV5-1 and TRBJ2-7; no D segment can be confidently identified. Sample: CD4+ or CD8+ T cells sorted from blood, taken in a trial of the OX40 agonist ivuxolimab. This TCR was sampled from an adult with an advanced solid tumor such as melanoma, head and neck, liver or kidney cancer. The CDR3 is CASSSPAASYEQYF. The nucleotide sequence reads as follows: TGCGCCAGCAGCTCACCCGCAGCCTCCTACGAGCAGTACTTC.